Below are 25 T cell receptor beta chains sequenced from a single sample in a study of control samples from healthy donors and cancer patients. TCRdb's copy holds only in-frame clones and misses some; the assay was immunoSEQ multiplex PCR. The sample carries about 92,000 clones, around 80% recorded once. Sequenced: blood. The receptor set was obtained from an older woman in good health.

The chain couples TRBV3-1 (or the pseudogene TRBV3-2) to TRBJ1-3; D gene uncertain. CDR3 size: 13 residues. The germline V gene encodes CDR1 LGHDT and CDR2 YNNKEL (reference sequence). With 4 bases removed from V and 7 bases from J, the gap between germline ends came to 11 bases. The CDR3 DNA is TGTGCCAGCAGCCTACAGAATCCGAACACCATATATTTT. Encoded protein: CASSLQNPNTIYF.

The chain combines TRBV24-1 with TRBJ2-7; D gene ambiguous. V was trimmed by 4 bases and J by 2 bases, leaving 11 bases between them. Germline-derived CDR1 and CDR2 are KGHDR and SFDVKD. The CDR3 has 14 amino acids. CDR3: CATSDPRHPYEQYF. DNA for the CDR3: TGTGCCACCAGTGACCCACGTCATCCCTACGAGCAGTACTTC.

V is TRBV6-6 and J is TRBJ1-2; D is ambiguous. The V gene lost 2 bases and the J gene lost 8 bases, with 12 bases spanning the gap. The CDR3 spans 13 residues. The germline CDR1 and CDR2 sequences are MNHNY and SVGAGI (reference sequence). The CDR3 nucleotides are TGTGCCAGCAGTTACGATCAGCCCGGGGGCTACACCTTC. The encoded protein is CASSYDQPGGYTF.

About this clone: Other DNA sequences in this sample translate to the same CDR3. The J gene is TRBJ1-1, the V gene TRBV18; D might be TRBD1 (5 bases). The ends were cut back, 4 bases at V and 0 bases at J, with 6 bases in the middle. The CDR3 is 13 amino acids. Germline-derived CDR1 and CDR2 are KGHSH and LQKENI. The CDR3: CASSQGLNTEAFF. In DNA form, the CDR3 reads TGTGCCAGCTCACAGGGGCTGAACACTGAAGCTTTCTTT.

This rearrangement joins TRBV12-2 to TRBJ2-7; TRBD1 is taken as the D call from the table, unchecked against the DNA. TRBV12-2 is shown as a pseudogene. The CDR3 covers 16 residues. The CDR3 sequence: CASRLPKRDRDPEQYF. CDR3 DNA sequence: TGTGCAAGTCGCTTACCAAAAAGGGACAGGGATCCCGAGCAGTACTTC.

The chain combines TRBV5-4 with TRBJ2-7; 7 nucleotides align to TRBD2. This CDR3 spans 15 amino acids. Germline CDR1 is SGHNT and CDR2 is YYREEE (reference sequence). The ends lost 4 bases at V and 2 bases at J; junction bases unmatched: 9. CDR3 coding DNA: TGTGCCAGCAGCCCGAGAGCGGGAACGACCTACGAGCAGTACTTC. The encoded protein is CASSPRAGTTYEQYF.

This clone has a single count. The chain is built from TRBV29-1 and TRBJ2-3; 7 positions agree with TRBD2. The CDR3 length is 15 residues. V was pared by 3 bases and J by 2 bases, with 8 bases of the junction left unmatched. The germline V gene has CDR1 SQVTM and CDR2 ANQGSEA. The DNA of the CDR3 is TGCAGCGTTGAGGAGGCGGGAGTCACCACAGATACGCAGTATTTT. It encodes CSVEEAGVTTDTQYF.

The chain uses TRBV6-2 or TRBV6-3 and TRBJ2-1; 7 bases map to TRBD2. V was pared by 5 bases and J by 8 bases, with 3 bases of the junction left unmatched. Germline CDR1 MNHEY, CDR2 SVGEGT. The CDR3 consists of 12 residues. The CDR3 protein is CASSGLVYEQFF. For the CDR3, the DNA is TGTGCCAGCAGTGGACTAGTCTATGAGCAGTTCTTC.

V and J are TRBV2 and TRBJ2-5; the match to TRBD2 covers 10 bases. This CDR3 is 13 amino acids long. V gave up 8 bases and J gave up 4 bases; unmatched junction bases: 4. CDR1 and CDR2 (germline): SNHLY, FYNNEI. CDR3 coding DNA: TGTGCCAGCTCGAGCGGGAGGGTAGAGACCCAGTACTTC. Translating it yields CASSSGRVETQYF.

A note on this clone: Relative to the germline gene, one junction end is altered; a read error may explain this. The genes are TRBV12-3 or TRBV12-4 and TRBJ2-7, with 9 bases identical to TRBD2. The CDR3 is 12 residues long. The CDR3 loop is CASSFESSGKVF. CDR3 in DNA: TGTGCCAGCAGTTTCGAGTCTAGCGGGAAGGTCTTC.

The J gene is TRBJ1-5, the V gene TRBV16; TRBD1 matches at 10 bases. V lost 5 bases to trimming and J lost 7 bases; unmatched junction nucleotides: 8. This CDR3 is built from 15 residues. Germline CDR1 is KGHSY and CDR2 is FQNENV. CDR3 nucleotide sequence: TGTGCCAGCAGCACCGGGACAGGGGAATACCAGCCCCAGCATTTT. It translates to CASSTGTGEYQPQHF.

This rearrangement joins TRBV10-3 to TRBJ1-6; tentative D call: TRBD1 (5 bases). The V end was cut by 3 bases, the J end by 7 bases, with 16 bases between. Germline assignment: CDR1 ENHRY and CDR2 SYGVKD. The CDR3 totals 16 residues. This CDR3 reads CAISDRVVLSNSPLHF. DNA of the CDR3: TGTGCCATCAGTGACAGGGTGGTATTGAGCAATTCACCCCTCCACTTT.

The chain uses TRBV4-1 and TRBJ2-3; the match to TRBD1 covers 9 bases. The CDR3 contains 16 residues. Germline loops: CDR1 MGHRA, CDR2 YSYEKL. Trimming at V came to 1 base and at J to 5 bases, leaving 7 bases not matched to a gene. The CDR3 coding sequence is TGCGCCAGCAGCCAAGTACACAGGGGGCCAGGAGATACGCAGTATTTT. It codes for CASSQVHRGPGDTQYF.

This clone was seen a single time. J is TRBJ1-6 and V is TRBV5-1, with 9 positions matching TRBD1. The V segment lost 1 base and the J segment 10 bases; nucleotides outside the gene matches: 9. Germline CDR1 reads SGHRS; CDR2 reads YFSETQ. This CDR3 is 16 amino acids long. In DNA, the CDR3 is TGCGCCAGCAGCTTGCAGGGACAGGGCATTGGGTCACCCCTCCACTTT. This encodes CASSLQGQGIGSPLHF.

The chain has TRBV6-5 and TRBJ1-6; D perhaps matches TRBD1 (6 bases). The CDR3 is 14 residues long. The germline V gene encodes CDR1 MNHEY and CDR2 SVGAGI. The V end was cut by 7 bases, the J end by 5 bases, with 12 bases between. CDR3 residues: CASTDRSNNSPLHF. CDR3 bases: TGTGCCAGCACCGACAGGTCCAATAATTCACCCCTCCACTTT.

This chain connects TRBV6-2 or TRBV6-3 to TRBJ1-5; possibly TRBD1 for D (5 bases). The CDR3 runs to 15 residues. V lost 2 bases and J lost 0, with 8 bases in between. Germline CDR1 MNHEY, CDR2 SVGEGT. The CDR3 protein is CASSYQGGSNQPQHF. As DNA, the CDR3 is TGTGCCAGCAGTTACCAGGGAGGTAGCAATCAGCCCCAGCATTTT.

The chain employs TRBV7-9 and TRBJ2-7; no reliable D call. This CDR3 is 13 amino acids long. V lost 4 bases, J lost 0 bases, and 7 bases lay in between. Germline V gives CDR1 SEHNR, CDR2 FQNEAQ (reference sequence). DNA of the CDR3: TGTGCCAGCAGCTCGCACCCCTCCTACGAGCAGTACTTC. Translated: CASSSHPSYEQYF.

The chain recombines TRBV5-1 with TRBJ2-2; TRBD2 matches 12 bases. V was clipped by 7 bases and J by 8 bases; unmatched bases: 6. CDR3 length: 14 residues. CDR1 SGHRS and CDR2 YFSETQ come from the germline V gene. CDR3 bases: TGCGCCAGCGCCGAGACTAGCGGGAGAGGGGAGCTGTTTTTT. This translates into CASAETSGRGELFF.

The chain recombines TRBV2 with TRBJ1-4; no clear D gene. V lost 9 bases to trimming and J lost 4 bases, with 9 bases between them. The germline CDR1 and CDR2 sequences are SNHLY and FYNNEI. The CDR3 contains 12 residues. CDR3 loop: CASRYSNEKLFF. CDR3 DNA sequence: TGTGCCAGTCGTTACAGTAATGAAAAACTGTTTTTT.

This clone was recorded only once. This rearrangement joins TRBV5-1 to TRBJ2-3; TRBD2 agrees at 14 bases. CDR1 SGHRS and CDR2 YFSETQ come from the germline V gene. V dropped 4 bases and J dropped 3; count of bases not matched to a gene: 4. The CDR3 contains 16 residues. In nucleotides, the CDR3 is TGCGCCAGCAGCGATAGGACTAGCGGGAGGACAGATACGCAGTATTTT. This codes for CASSDRTSGRTDTQYF.

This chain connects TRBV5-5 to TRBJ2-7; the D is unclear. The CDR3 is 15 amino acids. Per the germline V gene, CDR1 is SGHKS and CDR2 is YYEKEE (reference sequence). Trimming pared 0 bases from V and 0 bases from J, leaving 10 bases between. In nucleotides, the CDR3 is TGTGCCAGCAGCTTGGGACCGACTCTCTCCTACGAGCAGTACTTC. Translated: CASSLGPTLSYEQYF.

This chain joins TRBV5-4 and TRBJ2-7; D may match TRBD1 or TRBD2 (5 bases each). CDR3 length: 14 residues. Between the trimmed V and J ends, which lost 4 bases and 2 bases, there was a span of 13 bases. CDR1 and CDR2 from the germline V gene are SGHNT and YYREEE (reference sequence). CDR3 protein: CASSRDGKTYEQYF. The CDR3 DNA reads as TGTGCCAGCAGCCGGGACGGGAAAACCTACGAGCAGTACTTC.

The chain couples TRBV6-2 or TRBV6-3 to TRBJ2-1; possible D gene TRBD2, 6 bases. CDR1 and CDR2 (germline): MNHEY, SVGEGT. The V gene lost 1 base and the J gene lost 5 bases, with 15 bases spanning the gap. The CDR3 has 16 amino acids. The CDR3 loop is CASSYLMGGPDNEQFF. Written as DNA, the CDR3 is TGTGCCAGCAGTTACTTGATGGGGGGTCCCGACAATGAGCAGTTCTTC.

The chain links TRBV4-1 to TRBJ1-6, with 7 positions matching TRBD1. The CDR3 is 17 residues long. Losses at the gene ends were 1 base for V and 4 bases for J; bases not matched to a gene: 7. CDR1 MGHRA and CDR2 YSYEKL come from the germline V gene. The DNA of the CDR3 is TGCGCCAGCAGCCAAGTAAGACAGACAGGGTATAATTCACCCCTCCACTTT. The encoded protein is CASSQVRQTGYNSPLHF.

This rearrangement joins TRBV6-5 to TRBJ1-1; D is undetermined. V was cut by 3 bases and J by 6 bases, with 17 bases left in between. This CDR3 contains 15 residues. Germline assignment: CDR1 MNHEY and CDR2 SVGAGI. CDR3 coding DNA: TGTGCCAGCAGTTATTTCGGGGTTTCGCCCGCTGAAGCTTTCTTT. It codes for CASSYFGVSPAEAFF.